The 17 T cell receptor beta chains below come from one sample, sequenced in a study of T-cell memory formation after mild COVID-19. One entry per CDR3 protein results from TCRdb running MiXCR on the 5' RACE reads. Of 200,000 or so distinct CDR3 sequences listed, roughly 10% were seen once; the top ten hold 3.5% to 4%. The sequenced sample was PBMCs or a T cell subset sorted from them (not recorded which). The receptors stem from a man younger than 35 who had mild COVID-19 (a few samples of this study predate the infection). Cell type and time point are not known.

The chain recombines TRBV20-1 with TRBJ1-1; 7 nucleotides align to TRBD1. J gave up 8 bases and V 1 base, and 10 bases lay outside the gene matches. CDR3 size: 14 residues. Germline CDR1 DFQATT, CDR2 SNEGSKA (reference sequence). The CDR3 DNA sequence: TGCAGTGCTAGAGCAGGGACAGATGAAAGGGAAGCTTTCTTT. It encodes CSARAGTDEREAFF.

This clonotype was seen a few times. The V call is TRBV20-1, the J call TRBJ2-1, with unresolved D. Trimming cost V 4 bases and J 4 bases, with 8 bases left between them. Germline assignment: CDR1 DFQATT and CDR2 SNEGSKA (reference sequence). This CDR3 has 12 amino acids. The CDR3 nucleotides are TGCAGTGCTACCGGTAATTACAATGAGCAGTTCTTC. Its translation is CSATGNYNEQFF.

Many counts were recorded for this clonotype. This chain joins TRBV6-5 and TRBJ2-1; 7 positions match TRBD2. J gave up 4 bases and V 5 bases, and 5 bases lay outside the gene matches. Germline V gene sequence: CDR1 MNHEY, CDR2 SVGAGI. The CDR3 sequence is 14 residues long. The CDR3 here is CASSRTRRYNEQFF. The CDR3 DNA reads TGTGCCAGCAGTCGGACTAGAAGATACAATGAGCAGTTCTTC.

About this clonotype: A clone one base away is much larger, so this may be a read error. V is TRBV2 and J is TRBJ2-3, with D perhaps matching TRBD1 or TRBD2 (5 bases each). Germline loops: CDR1 SNHLY, CDR2 FYNNEI. CDR3 length: 12 amino acids. Trimming took 6 bases from V and 5 from J, leaving 9 bases between them. DNA of the CDR3: TGTGCCAGCAGGGGGGATGAAGATACGCAGTATTTT. It translates to CASRGDEDTQYF.

V gene TRBV20-1 combines with J gene TRBJ2-5; D gene ambiguous. V was clipped by 0 bases and J by 1 base, with 9 bases between them. The germline CDR1 and CDR2 sequences are DFQATT and SNEGSKA (reference sequence). The CDR3 consists of 14 residues. This chain's CDR3 is CSAREVVLQETQYF. Written as DNA, the CDR3 is TGCAGTGCTAGAGAAGTAGTACTCCAAGAGACCCAGTACTTC.

This clonotype was observed a handful of times. The CDR3 DNA reads TGTGCCAGCAGTTACGGCAGGGGGACTGAAGCTTTCTTT. Protein: CASSYGRGTEAFF. V usage is TRBV6-5 and J usage is TRBJ1-1, with 7 bases that match TRBD1. This CDR3 comprises 13 residues. Trimming removed 2 bases from V and 5 bases from J; junction bases left unmatched: 2. Germline assignment: CDR1 MNHEY and CDR2 SVGAGI.

The CDR3 bases are TGTGCCAGCAGCTTAGGGCAGGGCAGGGGAATCTATGGCTACACCTTC. Translated: CASSLGQGRGIYGYTF. The V and J genes are TRBV7-2 and TRBJ1-2, with D tentatively TRBD1 (6 bases). The CDR3 is 16 residues long. Trimming removed 1 base at V and 4 bases at J, with 16 bases between. Germline CDR1 and CDR2: SGHTA and FQGNSA. Variable domain in full (rest from reference TRBV7-2 and TRBJ1-2): GAGVSQSPSNKVTEKGKDVELRCDPISGHTALYWYRQSLGQGLEFLIYFQGNSAPDKSGLPSDRFSAERTGGSVSTLTIQRTQQEDSAVYLCASSLGQGRGIYGYTFGSGTRLTVV.

This chain joins TRBV18 and TRBJ2-5; D uncertain. Trimming removed 0 bases from V and 3 bases from J, with 8 bases in between. The CDR3 extends over 14 amino acids. In germline, CDR1 is KGHSH, CDR2 LQKENI. The CDR3 DNA reads as TGTGCCAGCTCACCACCCCTCCCGGAAGAGACCCAGTACTTC. This gives the protein CASSPPLPEETQYF. Complete variable domain (other parts from reference TRBV18 and TRBJ2-5): NAGVMQNPRHLVRRRGQEARLRCSPMKGHSHVYWYRQLPEEGLKFMVYLQKENIIDESGMPKERFSAEFPKEGPSILRIQQVVRGDSAAYFCASSPPLPEETQYFGPGTRLLVL.

This clonotype was recorded a few times. This rearrangement joins TRBV4-1 to TRBJ1-2, with 10 bases aligning to TRBD1. Germline V gene lookup returns CDR1 MGHRA and CDR2 YSYEKL. CDR3 size: 16 residues. With V trimmed by 0 bases and J by 8 bases, 9 bases remained unmatched. The CDR3 DNA reads TGCGCCAGCAGCCAAGACGTGGACAGGGGGACAGGAGGCTACACCTTC. Amino acids: CASSQDVDRGTGGYTF.

This clonotype has only a few counts. The chain links TRBV7-2 to TRBJ2-5, with TRBD2 matching 10 bases. This CDR3 has 14 amino acids. With V trimmed by 4 bases and J by 7 bases, 6 bases remained unmatched. Germline V gene lookup returns CDR1 SGHTA and CDR2 FQGNSA. The CDR3: CASSYERGGGTQYF. Written as DNA, the CDR3 is TGTGCCAGCAGCTATGAGCGGGGGGGAGGGACCCAGTACTTC.

This clonotype was seen repeatedly, ten times or more. CDR3 DNA sequence: TGTGCCAGCAGCTTAGGGGTTTCCGGGGGGGCCTCCTACAATGAGCAGTTCTTC. Residues: CASSLGVSGGASYNEQFF. V usage is TRBV7-3 and J usage is TRBJ2-1; TRBD2 matches at 8 bases. V shed 2 bases, J shed 0 bases, and the junction held 9 bases outside the gene matches. This CDR3 is 18 amino acids long. In germline, CDR1 is SGHTA, CDR2 FQGTGA. Together with reference TRBV7-3 and TRBJ2-1, the CDR3 gives the full variable domain: GAGVSQTPSNKVTEKGKYVELRCDPISGHTALYWYRQSLGQGPEFLIYFQGTGAADDSGLPNDRFFAVRPEGSVSTLKIQRTERGDSAVYLCASSLGVSGGASYNEQFFGPGTRLTVL.

The chain couples TRBV6-5 to TRBJ1-2; D not certain. The CDR3 consists of 13 residues. CDR1 is MNHEY and CDR2 is SVGAGI in the germline V gene. V was trimmed by 2 bases and J by 5 bases, leaving 9 bases between them. CDR3 in amino acids: CASSYTGGYGYTF. DNA of the CDR3: TGTGCCAGCAGTTACACGGGAGGATATGGCTACACCTTC.

This clonotype was seen many times. The chain has TRBV29-1 and TRBJ2-3, with 9 bases that match TRBD2. The CDR3 runs to 16 residues. The V gene end was trimmed by 2 bases and the J gene end by 0 bases; junction bases not matched to a gene: 6. The V gene's germline CDR1 is SQVTM and CDR2 ANQGSEA. The CDR3 DNA follows: TGCAGCGTTGAACGGCGGGGGGGCCCTAGCACAGATACGCAGTATTTT. This encodes CSVERRGGPSTDTQYF.

J is TRBJ2-5 and V is TRBV29-1; tentatively, D is TRBD2 (6 bases). V was trimmed by 3 bases and J by 5 bases, leaving 16 bases between them. The CDR3 has 14 residues. Germline CDR1 is SQVTM and CDR2 is ANQGSEA. The CDR3 here is CSVDGGGGSETQYF. CDR3 DNA: TGCAGCGTTGACGGGGGAGGCGGATCGGAGACCCAGTACTTC.

This clonotype was seen a few times. V is TRBV12-2 and J is TRBJ2-7; the D call of TRBD1 is as the table states it, not checked on the DNA. TRBV12-2 is an annotated pseudogene. The CDR3 has 12 amino acids. DNA of the CDR3: TGTGCAAGTCTCCCCCGGCCCTACGAGCAGTACGTC. Translating it yields CASLPRPYEQYV.

In this sample, this clonotype turned up many times. The chain employs TRBV6-5 and TRBJ2-3; tentatively, D is TRBD2 (5 bases). V was pared by 8 bases and J by 0 bases, with 15 bases between. The CDR3 is 15 residues long. CDR1 and CDR2 from the germline V gene are MNHEY and SVGAGI. CDR3 bases: TGTGCCAGCCGTAGATCTAGCAGCAGCACAGATACGCAGTATTTT. Amino acids: CASRRSSSSTDTQYF.

The gene calls are TRBV15 and TRBJ2-3; 7 bases fit TRBD1. The CDR3 has 13 residues. Germline V gives CDR1 LNHNV, CDR2 YYDKDF (reference sequence). The ends lost 7 bases at V and 2 bases at J; junction bases unmatched: 3. This CDR3 is CATMGQLTDTQYF. The CDR3 region has the DNA TGTGCCACCATGGGACAGCTCACAGATACGCAGTATTTT.